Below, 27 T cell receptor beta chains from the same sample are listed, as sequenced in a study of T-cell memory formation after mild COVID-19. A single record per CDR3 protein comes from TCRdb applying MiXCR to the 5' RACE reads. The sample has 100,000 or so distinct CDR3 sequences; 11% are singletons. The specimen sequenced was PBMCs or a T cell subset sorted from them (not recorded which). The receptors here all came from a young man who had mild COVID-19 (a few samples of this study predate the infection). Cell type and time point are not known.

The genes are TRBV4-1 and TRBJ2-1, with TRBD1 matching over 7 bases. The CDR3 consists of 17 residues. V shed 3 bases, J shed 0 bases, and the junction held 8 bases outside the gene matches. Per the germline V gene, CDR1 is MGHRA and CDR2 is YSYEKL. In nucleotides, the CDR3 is TGCGCCAGCAGCCATCCACAGGGGCCGGGCTCCTACAATGAGCAGTTCTTC. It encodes CASSHPQGPGSYNEQFF.

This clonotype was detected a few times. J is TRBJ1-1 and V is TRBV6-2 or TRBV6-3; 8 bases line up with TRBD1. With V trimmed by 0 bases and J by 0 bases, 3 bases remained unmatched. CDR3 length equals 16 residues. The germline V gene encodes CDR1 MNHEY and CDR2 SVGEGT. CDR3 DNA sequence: TGTGCCAGCAGTTACTCGACAGGGGAAATGAACACTGAAGCTTTCTTT. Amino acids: CASSYSTGEMNTEAFF.

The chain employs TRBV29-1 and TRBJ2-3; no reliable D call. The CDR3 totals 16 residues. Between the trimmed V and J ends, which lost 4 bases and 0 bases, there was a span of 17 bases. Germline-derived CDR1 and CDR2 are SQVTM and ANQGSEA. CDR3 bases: TGCAGCGTTGTCGAGGTCGAGGCAGCGAGCACAGATACGCAGTATTTT. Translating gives CSVVEVEAASTDTQYF.

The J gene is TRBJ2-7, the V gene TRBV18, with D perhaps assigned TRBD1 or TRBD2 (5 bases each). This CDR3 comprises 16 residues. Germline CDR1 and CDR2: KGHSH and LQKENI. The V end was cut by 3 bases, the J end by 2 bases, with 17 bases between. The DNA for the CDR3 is TGTGCCAGCTCACCTAGAGAGGGCAGGGCTACCTACGAGCAGTACTTC. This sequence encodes CASSPREGRATYEQYF.

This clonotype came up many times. The CDR3 is CASSPGDREETQYF. In DNA form, the CDR3 reads TGCGCCAGCAGCCCGGGCGACAGGGAAGAGACCCAGTACTTC. This chain connects TRBV5-1 to TRBJ2-5; 7 bases line up with TRBD1. V lost 4 bases, J lost 3 bases, and 6 bases stayed unmatched. Germline V gene sequence: CDR1 SGHRS, CDR2 YFSETQ. This CDR3 region has 14 residues.

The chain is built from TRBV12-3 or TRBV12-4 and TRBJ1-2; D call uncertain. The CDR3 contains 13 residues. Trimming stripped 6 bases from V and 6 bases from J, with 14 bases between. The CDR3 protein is CASSRGPLHGYTF. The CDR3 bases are TGTGCCAGCAGCCGTGGACCCCTGCATGGCTACACCTTC.

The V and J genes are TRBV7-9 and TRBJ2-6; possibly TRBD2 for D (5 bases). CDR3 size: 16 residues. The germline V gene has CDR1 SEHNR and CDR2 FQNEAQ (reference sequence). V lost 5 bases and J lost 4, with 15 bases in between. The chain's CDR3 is CASSHPRVLGANVLTF. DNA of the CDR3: TGTGCCAGCAGCCACCCGAGGGTATTGGGGGCCAACGTCCTGACTTTC.

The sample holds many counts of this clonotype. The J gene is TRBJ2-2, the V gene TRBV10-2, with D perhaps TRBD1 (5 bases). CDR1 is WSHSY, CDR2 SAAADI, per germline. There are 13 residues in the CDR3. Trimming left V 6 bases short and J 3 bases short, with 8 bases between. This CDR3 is CASRKTDTGELFF. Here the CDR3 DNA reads TGCGCCAGCAGAAAGACAGACACCGGGGAGCTGTTTTTT.

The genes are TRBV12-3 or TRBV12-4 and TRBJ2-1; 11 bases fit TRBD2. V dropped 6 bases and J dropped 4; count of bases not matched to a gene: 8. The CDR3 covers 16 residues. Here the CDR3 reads CASSKLAGVMYNEQFF. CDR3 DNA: TGTGCCAGCAGCAAACTAGCGGGGGTTATGTACAATGAGCAGTTCTTC.

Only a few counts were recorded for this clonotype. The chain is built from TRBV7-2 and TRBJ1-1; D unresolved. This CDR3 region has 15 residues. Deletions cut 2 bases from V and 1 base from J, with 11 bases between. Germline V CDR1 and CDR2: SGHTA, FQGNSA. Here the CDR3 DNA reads TGTGCCAGCAGCTTAAGCCCGTACCCGAACACTGAAGCTTTCTTT. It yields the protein CASSLSPYPNTEAFF.

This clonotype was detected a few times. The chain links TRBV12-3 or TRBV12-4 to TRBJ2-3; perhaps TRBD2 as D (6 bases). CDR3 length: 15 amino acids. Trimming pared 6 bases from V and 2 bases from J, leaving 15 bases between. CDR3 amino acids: CASSAGGGTTDTQYF. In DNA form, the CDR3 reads TGTGCCAGCAGCGCCGGGGGTGGGACCACAGATACGCAGTATTTT.

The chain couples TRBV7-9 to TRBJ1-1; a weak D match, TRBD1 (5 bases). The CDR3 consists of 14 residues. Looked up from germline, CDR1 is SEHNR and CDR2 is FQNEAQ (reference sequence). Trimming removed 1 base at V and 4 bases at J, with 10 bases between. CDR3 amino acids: CASSLGGDLTEAFF. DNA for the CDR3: TGTGCCAGCAGCTTAGGGGGGGATCTCACTGAAGCTTTCTTT. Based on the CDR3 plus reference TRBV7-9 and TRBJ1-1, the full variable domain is DTGVSQNPRHKITKRGQNVTFRCDPISEHNRLYWYRQTLGQGPEFLTYFQNEAQLEKSRLLSDRFSAERPKGSFSTLEIQRTEQGDSAMYLCASSLGGDLTEAFFGQGTRLTVV.

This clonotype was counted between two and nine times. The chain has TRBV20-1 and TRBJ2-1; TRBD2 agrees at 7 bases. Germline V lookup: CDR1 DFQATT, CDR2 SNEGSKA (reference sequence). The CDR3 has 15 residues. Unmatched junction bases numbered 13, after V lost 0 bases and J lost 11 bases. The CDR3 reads CSARDRRDYRTKQFF. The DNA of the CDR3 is TGCAGTGCTAGAGATCGGAGGGACTATAGAACTAAGCAGTTCTTC.

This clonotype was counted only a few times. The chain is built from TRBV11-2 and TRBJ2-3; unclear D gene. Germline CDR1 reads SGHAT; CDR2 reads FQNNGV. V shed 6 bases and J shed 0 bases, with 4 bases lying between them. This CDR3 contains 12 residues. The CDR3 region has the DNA TGTGCCAGCAGACCTAGCACAGATACGCAGTATTTT. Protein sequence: CASRPSTDTQYF. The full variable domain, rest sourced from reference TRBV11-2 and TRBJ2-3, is EAGVAQSPRYKIIEKRQSVAFWCNPISGHATLYWYQQILGQGPKLLIQFQNNGVVDDSQLPKDRFSAERLKGVDSTLKIQPAKLEDSAVYLCASRPSTDTQYFGPGTRLTVL.

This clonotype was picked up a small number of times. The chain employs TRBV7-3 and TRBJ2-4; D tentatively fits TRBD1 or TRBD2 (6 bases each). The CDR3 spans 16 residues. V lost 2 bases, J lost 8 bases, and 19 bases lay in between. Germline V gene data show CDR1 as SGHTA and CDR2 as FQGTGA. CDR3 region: CASSLHLRGGGDIQYF. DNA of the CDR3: TGTGCCAGCAGCTTACACCTCAGGGGAGGAGGCGACATTCAGTACTTC.

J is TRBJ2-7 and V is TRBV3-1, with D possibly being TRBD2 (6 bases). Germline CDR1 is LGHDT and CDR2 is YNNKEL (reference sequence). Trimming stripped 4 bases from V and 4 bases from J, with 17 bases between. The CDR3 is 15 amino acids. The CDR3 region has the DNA TGTGCCAGCAGCCCCAGTCCGGGGGACTCTTACGAGCAGTACGTC. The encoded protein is CASSPSPGDSYEQYV.

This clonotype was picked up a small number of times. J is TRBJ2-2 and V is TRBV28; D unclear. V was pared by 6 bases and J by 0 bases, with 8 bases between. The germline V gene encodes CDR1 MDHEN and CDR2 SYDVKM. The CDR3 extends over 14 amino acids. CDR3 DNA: TGTGCCAGCAGCCCCCCCCCGAACACCGGGGAGCTGTTTTTT. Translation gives CASSPPPNTGELFF. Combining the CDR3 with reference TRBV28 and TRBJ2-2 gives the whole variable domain DVKVTQSSRYLVKRTGEKVFLECVQDMDHENMFWYRQDPGLGLRLIYFSYDVKMKEKGDIPEGYSVSREKKERFSLILESASTNQTSMYLCASSPPPNTGELFFGEGSRLTVL.

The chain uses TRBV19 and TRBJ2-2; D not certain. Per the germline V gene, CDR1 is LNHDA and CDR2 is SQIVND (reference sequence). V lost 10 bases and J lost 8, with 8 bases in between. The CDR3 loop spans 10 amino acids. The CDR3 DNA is TGTGCCACCTACTCGGGGGAGCTGTTTTTT. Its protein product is CATYSGELFF.

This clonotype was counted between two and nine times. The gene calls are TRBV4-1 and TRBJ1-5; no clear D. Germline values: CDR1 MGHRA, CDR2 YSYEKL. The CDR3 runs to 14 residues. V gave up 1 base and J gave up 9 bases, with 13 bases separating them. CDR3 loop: CASSQGIAPWPQHF. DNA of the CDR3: TGCGCCAGCAGCCAAGGGATCGCCCCATGGCCCCAGCATTTT.

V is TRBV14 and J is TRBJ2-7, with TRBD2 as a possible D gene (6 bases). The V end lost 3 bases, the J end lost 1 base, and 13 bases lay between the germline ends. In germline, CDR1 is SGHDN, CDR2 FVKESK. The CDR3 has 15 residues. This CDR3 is CASSHLGGASYEQYF. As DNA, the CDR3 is TGTGCCAGCAGCCACCTCGGGGGTGCGTCCTACGAGCAGTACTTC.

The DNA for the CDR3 is TGTGCCAGCAGGTGGACAGGATCCTACAATGAGCAGTTCTTC. Its protein product is CASRWTGSYNEQFF. This chain uses TRBV27 with TRBJ2-1, with 7 bases that match TRBD1. V was clipped by 6 bases and J by 1 base; unmatched bases: 3. Germline V gene sequence: CDR1 MNHEY, CDR2 SMNVEV (reference sequence). CDR3 length: 14 residues.

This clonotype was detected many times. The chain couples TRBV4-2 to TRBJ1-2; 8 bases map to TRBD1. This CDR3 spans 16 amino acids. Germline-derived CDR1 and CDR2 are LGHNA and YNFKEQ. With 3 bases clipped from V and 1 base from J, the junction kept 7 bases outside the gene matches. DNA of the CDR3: TGTGCCAGCAGCCAGGTCGGGACAGGCGATAACTATGGCTACACCTTC. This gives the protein CASSQVGTGDNYGYTF.

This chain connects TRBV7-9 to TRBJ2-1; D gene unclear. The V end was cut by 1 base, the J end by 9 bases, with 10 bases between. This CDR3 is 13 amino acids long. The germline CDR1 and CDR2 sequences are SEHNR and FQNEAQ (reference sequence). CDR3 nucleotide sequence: TGTGCCAGCAGCTTAGAATCTCAGGTTGAGCAGTTCTTC. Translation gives CASSLESQVEQFF.

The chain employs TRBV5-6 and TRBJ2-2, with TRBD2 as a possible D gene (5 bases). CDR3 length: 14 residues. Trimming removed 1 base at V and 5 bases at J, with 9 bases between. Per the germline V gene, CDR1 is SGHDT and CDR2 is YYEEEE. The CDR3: CASSLTEETGELFF. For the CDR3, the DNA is TGTGCCAGCAGCTTGACGGAGGAGACCGGGGAGCTGTTTTTT.

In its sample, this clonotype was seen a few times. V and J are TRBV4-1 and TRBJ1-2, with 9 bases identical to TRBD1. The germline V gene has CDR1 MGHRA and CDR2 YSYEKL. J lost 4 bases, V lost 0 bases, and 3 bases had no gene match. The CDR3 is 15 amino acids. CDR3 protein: CASSQETGGGYGYTF. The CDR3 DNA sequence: TGCGCCAGCAGCCAAGAAACAGGGGGCGGCTATGGCTACACCTTC.

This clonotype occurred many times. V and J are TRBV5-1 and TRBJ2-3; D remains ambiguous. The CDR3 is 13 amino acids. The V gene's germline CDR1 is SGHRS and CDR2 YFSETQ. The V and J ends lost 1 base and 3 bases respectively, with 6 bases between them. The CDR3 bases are TGCGCCAGCAGCTTGAAGGCGACAGATACGCAGTATTTT. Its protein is CASSLKATDTQYF. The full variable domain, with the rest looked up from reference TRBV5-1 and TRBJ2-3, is KAGVTQTPRYLIKTRGQQVTLSCSPISGHRSVSWYQQTPGQGLQFLFEYFSETQRNKGNFPGRFSGRQFSNSRSEMNVSTLELGDSALYLCASSLKATDTQYFGPGTRLTVL.

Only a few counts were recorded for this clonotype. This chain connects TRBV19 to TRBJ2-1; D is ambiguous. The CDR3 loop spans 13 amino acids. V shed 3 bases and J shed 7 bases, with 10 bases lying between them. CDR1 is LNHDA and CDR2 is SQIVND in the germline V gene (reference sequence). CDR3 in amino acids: CASSMALGNEQFF. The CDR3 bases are TGTGCCAGTAGTATGGCGCTCGGTAATGAGCAGTTCTTC.